These 27 T cell receptor beta chains share one sample of origin, sequenced in a study of blood T cell repertoires in COVID-19. Clones were read by immunoSEQ multiplex PCR, and TCRdb kept only the in-frame ones, dropping some. The sample shows fewer than 150,000 clones, 80% to 90% of them seen only once. Input material: peripheral blood. Every receptor here comes from a woman in her forties or fifties with active or convalescent COVID-19.

V is TRBV18 and J is TRBJ2-7, with D perhaps TRBD2 (5 bases). Germline CDR1 is KGHSH and CDR2 is LQKENI. The CDR3 loop spans 16 amino acids. The germline V and J ends were trimmed by 2 bases and 1 base, with 15 bases remaining between them. The CDR3 coding sequence is TGTGCCAGCTCACCAGGGTCTAGCCCTTTTTCCTACGAGCAGTACTTC. Translated, it gives CASSPGSSPFSYEQYF.

This clone has more than one count but fewer than ten. The genes are TRBV6-2 or TRBV6-3 and TRBJ1-6; D might be TRBD1 (5 bases). V was trimmed by 4 bases and J by 7 bases, leaving 8 bases between them. The CDR3 is 13 amino acids. Germline CDR1 is MNHEY and CDR2 is SVGEGT. This CDR3 reads CASSLQANSPLHF. The CDR3 DNA follows: TGTGCCAGCAGTTTACAGGCGAATTCACCCCTCCACTTT.

The chain recombines TRBV19 with TRBJ2-4; a possible D gene is TRBD2 (5 bases). CDR1 is LNHDA and CDR2 is SQIVND in the germline V gene (reference sequence). Trimming pared 6 bases from V and 5 bases from J, leaving 11 bases between. The CDR3 has 13 residues. The CDR3 DNA reads as TGTGCCAGTAGGGACTCGTCTCAAAACATTCAGTACTTC. Residues: CASRDSSQNIQYF. Looking up the rest from reference TRBV19 and TRBJ2-4 gives the full variable domain: DGGITQSPKYLFRKEGQNVTLSCEQNLNHDAMYWYRQDPGQGLRLIYYSQIVNDFQKGDIAEGYSVSREKKESFPLTVTSAQKNPTAFYLCASRDSSQNIQYFGAGTRLSVL.

The genes are TRBV5-7 and TRBJ1-1, with a tentative D call TRBD1 (5 bases). TRBV5-7 is an open reading frame whose function is uncertain. The CDR3 sequence is 14 residues long. Trimming left V 2 bases short and J 2 bases short, with 10 bases between. This CDR3 reads CASSFARDNTEAFF. For the CDR3, the DNA is TGTGCCAGCAGCTTCGCCAGGGATAACACTGAAGCTTTCTTT.

The CDR3 sequence is CASSATGGTGELFF. CDR3 DNA: TGTGCCAGCAGCGCCACAGGGGGCACCGGGGAGCTGTTTTTT. V is TRBV7-3 and J is TRBJ2-2, with TRBD1 matching 8 bases. The CDR3 is made up of 14 amino acids. J gave up 4 bases and V 5 bases, and 3 bases lay outside the gene matches. Germline CDR1 SGHTA, CDR2 FQGTGA.

The chain has TRBV27 and TRBJ1-1; 8 bases fit TRBD1. Trimming took 3 bases from V and 6 from J; bases not matched to a gene: 3. The CDR3 runs to 13 residues. The germline V gene encodes CDR1 MNHEY and CDR2 SMNVEV (reference sequence). The DNA of the CDR3 is TGTGCCAGCAGTTTGACAGGGGCCCCTGAAGCTTTCTTT. Translating it yields CASSLTGAPEAFF.

CDR3 nucleotide sequence: TGTGCCAGCAGCCAATCGGGGGGGCCTTATATGACCTACGAGCAGTACTTC. Residues: CASSQSGGPYMTYEQYF. The gene calls are TRBV7-2 and TRBJ2-7; 8 nucleotides agree with TRBD2. There are 17 residues in the CDR3. J was trimmed by 2 bases and V by 5 bases; bases with no gene match: 14. Germline CDR1 is SGHTA and CDR2 is FQGNSA.

CDR3 amino acids: CASRFLPPAADGTGELFF. The CDR3 DNA follows: TGTGCCAGCAGGTTTTTACCCCCGGCGGCTGACGGTACCGGGGAGCTGTTTTTT. The chain recombines TRBV28 with TRBJ2-2; D gene uncertain. Germline V gene sequence: CDR1 MDHEN, CDR2 SYDVKM. The CDR3 consists of 18 residues. Trimming stripped 6 bases from V and 5 bases from J, with 25 bases between.

The table lists this clone with a count of one. V usage is TRBV5-4 and J usage is TRBJ2-1, with 11 positions matching TRBD2. The CDR3 length is 15 residues. The ends lost 4 bases at V and 4 bases at J; junction bases unmatched: 4. Germline V gene sequence: CDR1 SGHNT, CDR2 YYREEE (reference sequence). The CDR3 sequence: CASSKTSGGYNEQFF. The CDR3 DNA follows: TGTGCCAGCAGCAAAACTAGCGGGGGATACAATGAGCAGTTCTTC.

The rearrangement joins TRBV2 to TRBJ1-6; 8 bases line up with TRBD1. The CDR3 loop spans 13 amino acids. The V segment lost 6 bases and the J segment 9 bases; nucleotides outside the gene matches: 4. Per germline, CDR1 SNHLY and CDR2 FYNNEI. The CDR3 DNA is TGTGCCAGCAGCGGACAGGGCGGTTCACCCCTCCACTTT. Its translation: CASSGQGGSPLHF.

This clone was seen a few times. The rearrangement links TRBV5-3 to TRBJ2-7, with a possible D match to TRBD2 (5 bases). TRBV5-3 is classed as an ORF, of uncertain function. The CDR3 has 13 residues. V was shortened by 4 bases and J by 4 bases, with 12 bases between the two germline ends. The CDR3 nucleotides read TGTGCCAGAAGCCATCGGGGTACGTACGAGCAGTACTTC. Encoded protein: CARSHRGTYEQYF.

V is TRBV10-3 and J is TRBJ1-1; D might be TRBD1 (5 bases). V lost 2 bases and J 5 bases, leaving 12 bases between the germline ends. Germline values: CDR1 ENHRY, CDR2 SYGVKD. CDR3 length equals 14 residues. The CDR3 reads CAISEAGKETEAFF. CDR3 sequence (DNA): TGTGCCATCAGTGAGGCAGGGAAGGAGACTGAAGCTTTCTTT.

As for this clone: An end of the junction does not agree with germline; a read error may underlie this. V is TRBV20-1 and J is TRBJ2-3, with D possibly matching TRBD1 (6 bases). The CDR3 length is 10 residues. Per germline, CDR1 DFQATT and CDR2 SNEGSKA (reference sequence). The CDR3 sequence: CSAWTDTQYF. CDR3 coding DNA: TGCAGTGCATGGACAGATACACAGTATTTT.

The chain has TRBV6-5 and TRBJ2-7, with D tentatively TRBD1 (6 bases). Germline V gives CDR1 MNHEY, CDR2 SVGAGI. Deletions cut 7 bases from V and 2 bases from J, with 18 bases between. There are 15 residues in the CDR3. The CDR3 protein is CASTKWTERPYEQYF. CDR3 nucleotide sequence: TGTGCCAGCACTAAATGGACAGAGCGCCCCTACGAGCAGTACTTC.

The chain joins TRBV28 to TRBJ1-3, with TRBD1 as a possible D gene (6 bases). This CDR3 is built from 15 residues. V was cut by 6 bases and J by 0 bases, with 12 bases left in between. Germline CDR1 MDHEN, CDR2 SYDVKM. In DNA form, the CDR3 reads TGTGCCAGCAGCCTACAGGGACCCTCTGGAAACACCATATATTTT. Translated: CASSLQGPSGNTIYF.

This chain uses TRBV6-5 with TRBJ2-7; unclear D gene. The germline V gene encodes CDR1 MNHEY and CDR2 SVGAGI. Trimming left V 0 bases short and J 7 bases short, with 10 bases between. CDR3 size: 13 residues. The CDR3 region is CASSYSRTVEQYF. The CDR3 DNA reads TGTGCCAGCAGTTACTCGAGAACGGTGGAGCAGTACTTC.

The rearrangement uses TRBV19 and TRBJ2-2; 8 bases are a match to TRBD2. J lost 5 bases, V lost 4 bases, and 12 bases had no gene match. The CDR3 sequence is 17 residues long. Per germline, CDR1 LNHDA and CDR2 SQIVND (reference sequence). For the CDR3, the DNA is TGTGCCAGTAGTACCTATGGGAGCGGGAGAGCGACCGGGGAGCTGTTTTTT. As protein: CASSTYGSGRATGELFF.

The rearrangement uses TRBV7-9 and TRBJ2-5, with TRBD1 matching 11 bases. J lost 4 bases, V lost 3 bases, and 4 bases had no gene match. The V gene's germline CDR1 is SEHNR and CDR2 FQNEAQ (reference sequence). The CDR3 has 15 residues. DNA for the CDR3: TGTGCCAGCAGCTTTGGACAGGGGGCCTCAGAGACCCAGTACTTC. This codes for CASSFGQGASETQYF.

This chain's CDR3 is CASSLPPREQYF. CDR3 bases: TGTGCCAGCAGTTTACCACCGCGGGAGCAGTACTTC. The V call is TRBV28, the J call TRBJ2-7, with unresolved D. V was clipped by 2 bases and J by 7 bases, with 9 bases between them. This CDR3 is 12 amino acids long. Looked up from germline, CDR1 is MDHEN and CDR2 is SYDVKM.

Written as DNA, the CDR3 is TGTGCCAGCAGTTCTGCGCGTGAAAGCTCCTACAATGAGCAGTTCTTC. Its protein is CASSSARESSYNEQFF. This chain joins TRBV6-5 and TRBJ2-1; D is unresolved. Trimming removed 4 bases from V and 0 bases from J, with 13 bases in between. The CDR3 has 16 amino acids. Per germline, CDR1 MNHEY and CDR2 SVGAGI.

This clone was recorded only once. The V and J genes are TRBV5-1 and TRBJ2-1; D is possibly TRBD2 (6 bases). V dropped 5 bases and J dropped 0 bases, with 12 bases sitting between them. From germline, CDR1 is SGHRS and CDR2 YFSETQ. The CDR3 consists of 15 residues. The DNA of the CDR3 is TGCGCCAGCAGTTCAGGGCGGGACTCCTACAATGAGCAGTTCTTC. This gives the protein CASSSGRDSYNEQFF.

In its sample, this clone was seen a few times. This chain connects TRBV2 to TRBJ1-2; D possibly corresponds to TRBD1 (5 bases). The V and J ends lost 4 bases and 6 bases respectively, with 21 bases between them. CDR1 SNHLY and CDR2 FYNNEI come from the germline V gene. This CDR3 contains 16 residues. The CDR3 spells CASSGGRDASYNGYTF. CDR3 nucleotides: TGTGCCAGCAGTGGGGGGAGGGACGCCTCATATAATGGCTACACCTTC.

The chain is built from TRBV12-3 or TRBV12-4 and TRBJ2-3; D is ambiguous. The CDR3 runs to 13 residues. Trimming removed 3 bases at V and 3 bases at J, with 7 bases between. CDR3: CASSLVETDTQYF. The DNA for the CDR3 is TGTGCCAGCAGTTTGGTAGAGACAGATACGCAGTATTTT.

In this sample, this clone turned up once. The chain joins TRBV9 to TRBJ2-1, with D perhaps TRBD2 (7 bases). Between the trimmed V and J ends, which lost 0 bases and 2 bases, there was a span of 12 bases. This CDR3 spans 16 amino acids. Germline lookup yields CDR1 SGDLS and CDR2 YYNGEE. The CDR3 is CASSVEGGRPYNEQFF. The CDR3 coding sequence is TGTGCCAGCAGCGTAGAGGGGGGGCGCCCCTACAATGAGCAGTTCTTC.

The chain carries TRBV6-1 and TRBJ1-2; 9 bases fit TRBD1. Germline-derived CDR1 and CDR2 are MNHNS and SASEGT. The CDR3 is 16 residues long. V shed 3 bases, J shed 7 bases, and the junction held 12 bases outside the gene matches. Written as DNA, the CDR3 is TGTGCCAGCAGTGAGGCGGCCGGGACAGGGTTGTCTGGCTACACCTTC. It encodes CASSEAAGTGLSGYTF.

The chain carries TRBV3-1 (or the pseudogene TRBV3-2) and TRBJ1-2, with a weak D call TRBD1 (5 bases). V was shortened by 3 bases and J by 5 bases, with 19 bases between the two germline ends. CDR3 size: 16 residues. Germline lookup yields CDR1 LGHDT and CDR2 YNNKEL (reference sequence). CDR3 sequence: CASSHPLGTGFYGYTF. DNA for the CDR3: TGTGCCAGCAGCCACCCTTTAGGCACAGGATTTTATGGCTACACCTTC.

V is TRBV6-5 and J is TRBJ1-3, with D unresolved. Germline V gives CDR1 MNHEY, CDR2 SVGAGI. Between the trimmed V and J ends, which lost 9 bases and 4 bases, there was a span of 7 bases. The CDR3 has 11 amino acids. In DNA, the CDR3 is TGTGCCAGTAGGCGGGGAAACACCATATATTTT. This sequence encodes CASRRGNTIYF.